Listed below are T cell receptor beta chains from one sample, sequenced in a study of shared clonotypes between healthy human individuals. Using immunoSEQ multiplex PCR, the repertoire was profiled, and TCRdb retains in-frame clones only, with some absent. There are some 650,000 clones in the sample; more than 95% occur only once, and approximately 0.057% lies in the top ten. The sequenced sample consisted of naive CD4+ T cells sorted from blood. These TCRs come from a woman in her 30s in good health. Both conserved end residues are part of each CDR3. Fields, in order: V gene, D gene, clone size, J gene, CDR3 DNA, CDR3 protein. A D gene is named only where the DNA matches it firmly. Part of the rows lack a size; the others show once, few, many or a class for expanded clones.

v_call: TRBV4-1
d_call: NA
clone_size: NA
j_call: TRBJ2-3
cdr3_nt: TGCGCCAGCAGCCAATGGGGGACCGCGTCTACGCAGTATTTT
cdr3_aa: CASSQWGTASTQYF

v_call: TRBV28
d_call: TRBD1
clone_size: NA
j_call: TRBJ1-4
cdr3_nt: TGTGCCAGCAGTTTAATTTCAGGGGGCGTAAAACTGTTTTTT
cdr3_aa: CASSLISGGVKLFF

v_call: TRBV5-1
d_call: TRBD2
clone_size: NA
j_call: TRBJ2-1
cdr3_nt: TGCGCCAGCAGCTTGGCCGGCGGGAGGAAGGATGAGCAGTTCTTC
cdr3_aa: CASSLAGGRKDEQFF

v_call: TRBV5-6
d_call: NA
clone_size: NA
j_call: TRBJ1-4
cdr3_nt: TGTGCCAGCAGCTTGAGTGAAGCCCAGGGGGAAAAACTGTTTTTT
cdr3_aa: CASSLSEAQGEKLFF

v_call: TRBV2
d_call: TRBD2
clone_size: NA
j_call: TRBJ2-1
cdr3_nt: TGTGCCAGCAGTCCTCTTTTAGCGGGAGTCGGAAATGAGCAGTTCTTC
cdr3_aa: CASSPLLAGVGNEQFF

v_call: TRBV2
d_call: NA
clone_size: NA
j_call: TRBJ2-3
cdr3_nt: TGTGCCAGCAGTGGATCGGAGGTCCTCACAGATACGCAGTATTTT
cdr3_aa: CASSGSEVLTDTQYF

v_call: TRBV7-2
d_call: NA
clone_size: NA
j_call: TRBJ2-2
cdr3_nt: TGTGCCAGCAGCACCGGGGTGGGGTTTACCGGGGAGCTGTTTTTT
cdr3_aa: CASSTGVGFTGELFF

v_call: TRBV5-1
d_call: TRBD1
clone_size: NA
j_call: TRBJ1-4
cdr3_nt: TGCGCCAGCAGCTTGGGAGGGACAGTTAATGAAAAACTGTTTTTT
cdr3_aa: CASSLGGTVNEKLFF

v_call: TRBV5-4
d_call: TRBD1
clone_size: NA
j_call: TRBJ1-2
cdr3_nt: TGTGCCAGCAGCTCACCCAGCGACAGGGGGCTGGTTTATGGCTACACCTTC
cdr3_aa: CASSSPSDRGLVYGYTF

v_call: TRBV5-1
d_call: NA
clone_size: NA
j_call: TRBJ2-2
cdr3_nt: TGCGCCAGCAGCGCGCCGGGAACATACACCGGGGAGCTGTTTTTT
cdr3_aa: CASSAPGTYTGELFF

v_call: TRBV5-1
d_call: NA
clone_size: NA
j_call: TRBJ2-3
cdr3_nt: TGCGCCAGCAGCTTCCGGGAGACAGATACGCAGTATTTT
cdr3_aa: CASSFRETDTQYF

v_call: TRBV10-1
d_call: NA
clone_size: NA
j_call: TRBJ2-5
cdr3_nt: TGCGCCAGCGGTAATTCAGCGACCGGGACCCAGTACTTC
cdr3_aa: CASGNSATGTQYF

v_call: TRBV4-1
d_call: TRBD2
clone_size: NA
j_call: TRBJ2-1
cdr3_nt: TGCGCCAGCAGCCAAGAAGGTAGCGGGCTTAACAATGAGCAGTTCTTC
cdr3_aa: CASSQEGSGLNNEQFF

v_call: TRBV6-5
d_call: NA
clone_size: NA
j_call: TRBJ2-1
cdr3_nt: TGTGCCAGCAGGAATAGCTACAATGAGCAGTTCTTC
cdr3_aa: CASRNSYNEQFF

v_call: TRBV6-5
d_call: NA
clone_size: few
j_call: TRBJ1-3
cdr3_nt: TGTGCCAGCAGCCTATCAGGTGGAAACACCATATATTTT
cdr3_aa: CASSLSGGNTIYF

v_call: TRBV10-3
d_call: TRBD1
clone_size: NA
j_call: TRBJ1-1
cdr3_nt: TGTGCCACGTCTGGGACAGGCATCCCCGAAGCTTTCTTT
cdr3_aa: CATSGTGIPEAFF

v_call: TRBV28
d_call: NA
clone_size: NA
j_call: TRBJ2-7
cdr3_nt: TGTGCCAGCAGTACCTTGGGACGAGGGTCTTCCTACGAGCAGTACTTC
cdr3_aa: CASSTLGRGSSYEQYF

v_call: TRBV19
d_call: TRBD1
clone_size: NA
j_call: TRBJ1-2
cdr3_nt: TGTGCCAGTAGCCATCCCGGGGACAGGAGAAACTATGGCTACACCTTC
cdr3_aa: CASSHPGDRRNYGYTF

v_call: TRBV7-2
d_call: NA
clone_size: NA
j_call: TRBJ2-6
cdr3_nt: TGTGCCAGCAGCTTAGGGACGTGGAGAGCGCCTGGGGCCAACGTCCTGACTTTC
cdr3_aa: CASSLGTWRAPGANVLTF

v_call: TRBV11-2
d_call: TRBD2
clone_size: NA
j_call: TRBJ2-5
cdr3_nt: TGTGCCAGCAGCCCCCGGGTCGGCGGGAGGGCCTACGAGACCCAGTACTTC
cdr3_aa: CASSPRVGGRAYETQYF

v_call: TRBV15
d_call: TRBD2
clone_size: NA
j_call: TRBJ2-1
cdr3_nt: TGTGCCACCAGCAGAGATGGCCCCAGACTAGCGGGAGGGGACAATGAGCAGTTCTTC
cdr3_aa: CATSRDGPRLAGGDNEQFF

v_call: TRBV18
d_call: NA
clone_size: NA
j_call: TRBJ2-7
cdr3_nt: TGTGCCAGCTCACCACAGGAGGGATTCTCCTACGAGCAGTACTTC
cdr3_aa: CASSPQEGFSYEQYF

v_call: TRBV19
d_call: NA
clone_size: NA
j_call: TRBJ1-2
cdr3_nt: TGTGCCAGTACCCAAGGGGCAGGGAACTATGGCTACACCTTC
cdr3_aa: CASTQGAGNYGYTF

v_call: TRBV10-3
d_call: TRBD1
clone_size: NA
j_call: TRBJ1-2
cdr3_nt: TGTGCCATCAGAGACAGGGCGGACTATGGCTACACCTTC
cdr3_aa: CAIRDRADYGYTF

v_call: TRBV5-1
d_call: TRBD2
clone_size: NA
j_call: TRBJ2-5
cdr3_nt: TGCGCCAGCAGCTCTATAGCGGGACGAGAGACCCAGTACTTC
cdr3_aa: CASSSIAGRETQYF

v_call: TRBV4-1
d_call: TRBD1
clone_size: NA
j_call: TRBJ1-5
cdr3_nt: TGCGCCAGCAGCCAGTTACCAGGGGGTAGCAATCAGCCCCAGCATTTT
cdr3_aa: CASSQLPGGSNQPQHF

v_call: TRBV11-2
d_call: NA
clone_size: NA
j_call: TRBJ2-7
cdr3_nt: TGTGCCAGCAGTTTCCTCAGGGAATACGAGCAGTACTTC
cdr3_aa: CASSFLREYEQYF

v_call: TRBV19
d_call: TRBD1
clone_size: once
j_call: TRBJ1-1
cdr3_nt: TGTGCCAGTGGAAAATTCCGGGACAGCGGTAACACTGAAGCTTTCTTT
cdr3_aa: CASGKFRDSGNTEAFF

v_call: TRBV7-3
d_call: NA
clone_size: NA
j_call: TRBJ2-3
cdr3_nt: TGTGCCAGCAGCTTAAGGGGCGCAGATACGCAGTATTTT
cdr3_aa: CASSLRGADTQYF

v_call: TRBV19
d_call: TRBD2
clone_size: NA
j_call: TRBJ2-2
cdr3_nt: TGTGCCACTAGCGGGAGTTTGACCGGGGAGCTGTTTTTT
cdr3_aa: CATSGSLTGELFF

v_call: TRBV4-1
d_call: NA
clone_size: NA
j_call: TRBJ2-1
cdr3_nt: TGCGCCAGCCGCCTTGAAGCCTACAATGAGCAGTTCTTC
cdr3_aa: CASRLEAYNEQFF

v_call: TRBV7-7
d_call: NA
clone_size: NA
j_call: TRBJ2-2
cdr3_nt: TGTGCCAGCAGCTTAGGCCCGACGAACACCGGGGAGCTGTTTTTT
cdr3_aa: CASSLGPTNTGELFF

v_call: TRBV7-8
d_call: TRBD1
clone_size: once
j_call: TRBJ2-7
cdr3_nt: TGTGCCAGCAGCCAGCCGGGACAGGGGGACGAGCAGTACTTC
cdr3_aa: CASSQPGQGDEQYF

v_call: TRBV29-1
d_call: NA
clone_size: NA
j_call: TRBJ2-5
cdr3_nt: TGCAGCGTTGGGTGGGGGTCCCTGGGGGAGCAGTACTTC
cdr3_aa: CSVGWGSLGEQYF

v_call: TRBV19
d_call: NA
clone_size: NA
j_call: TRBJ1-5
cdr3_nt: TGTGCCAGTAGTAGGGGTCCTTATAGCAATCAGCCCCAGCATTTT
cdr3_aa: CASSRGPYSNQPQHF

v_call: TRBV7-9
d_call: NA
clone_size: once
j_call: TRBJ2-3
cdr3_nt: TGTGCCAGCAGCTCAGGTGGTAATACGCAGTATTTT
cdr3_aa: CASSSGGNTQYF

v_call: TRBV28
d_call: TRBD1
clone_size: NA
j_call: TRBJ1-2
cdr3_nt: TGTGCCAGCAGAAAACAGGGGGCGGGTGGCTACACCTTC
cdr3_aa: CASRKQGAGGYTF

v_call: TRBV27
d_call: TRBD2
clone_size: NA
j_call: TRBJ2-1
cdr3_nt: TGTGCCAGCAGTTCTCAGCGGGGAGCCTACAATGAGCAGTTCTTC
cdr3_aa: CASSSQRGAYNEQFF